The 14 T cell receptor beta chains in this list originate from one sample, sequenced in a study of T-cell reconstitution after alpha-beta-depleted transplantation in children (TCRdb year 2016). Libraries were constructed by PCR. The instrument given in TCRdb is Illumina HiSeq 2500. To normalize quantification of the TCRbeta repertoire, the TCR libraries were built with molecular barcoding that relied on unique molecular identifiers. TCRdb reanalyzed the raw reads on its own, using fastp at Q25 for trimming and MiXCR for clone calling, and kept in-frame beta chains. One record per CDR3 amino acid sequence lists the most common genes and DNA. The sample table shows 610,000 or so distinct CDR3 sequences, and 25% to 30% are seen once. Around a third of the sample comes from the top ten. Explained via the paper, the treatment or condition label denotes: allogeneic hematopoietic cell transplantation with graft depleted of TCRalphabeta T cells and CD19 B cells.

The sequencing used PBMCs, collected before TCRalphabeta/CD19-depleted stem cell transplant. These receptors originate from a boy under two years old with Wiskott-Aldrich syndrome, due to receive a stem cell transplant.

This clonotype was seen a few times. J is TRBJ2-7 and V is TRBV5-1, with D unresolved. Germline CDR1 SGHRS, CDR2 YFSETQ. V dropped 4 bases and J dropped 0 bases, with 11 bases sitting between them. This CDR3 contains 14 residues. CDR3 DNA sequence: TGCGCCAGCAGCGGTGGAACATTCTCCTACGAGCAGTACTTC. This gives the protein CASSGGTFSYEQYF.

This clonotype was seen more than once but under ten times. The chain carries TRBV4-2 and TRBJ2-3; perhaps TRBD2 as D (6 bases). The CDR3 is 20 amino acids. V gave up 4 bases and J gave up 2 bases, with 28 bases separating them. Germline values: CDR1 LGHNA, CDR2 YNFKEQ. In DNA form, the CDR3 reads TGTGCCAGCAGCCCGTGGAAACTCGGGGGTGGCGCGGTCTACACAGATACGCAGTATTTT. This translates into CASSPWKLGGGAVYTDTQYF.

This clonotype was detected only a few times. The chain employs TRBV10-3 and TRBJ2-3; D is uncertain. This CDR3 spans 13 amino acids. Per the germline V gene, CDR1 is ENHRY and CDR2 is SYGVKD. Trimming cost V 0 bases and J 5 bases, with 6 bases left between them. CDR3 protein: CAISESMGDTQYF. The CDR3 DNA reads TGTGCCATCAGTGAGTCAATGGGAGATACGCAGTATTTT.

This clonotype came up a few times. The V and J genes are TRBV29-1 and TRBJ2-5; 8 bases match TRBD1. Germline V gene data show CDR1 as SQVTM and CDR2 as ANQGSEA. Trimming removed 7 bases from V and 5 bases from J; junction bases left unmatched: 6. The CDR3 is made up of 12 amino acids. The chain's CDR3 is CSAAQGDETQYF. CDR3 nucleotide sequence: TGCAGCGCCGCACAGGGGGACGAGACCCAGTACTTC. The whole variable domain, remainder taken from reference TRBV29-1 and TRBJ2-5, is SAVISQKPSRDICQRGTSLTIQCQVDSQVTMMFWYRQQPGQSLTLIATANQGSEATYESGFVIDKFPISRPNLTFSTLTVSNMSPEDSSIYLCSAAQGDETQYFGPGTRLLVL.

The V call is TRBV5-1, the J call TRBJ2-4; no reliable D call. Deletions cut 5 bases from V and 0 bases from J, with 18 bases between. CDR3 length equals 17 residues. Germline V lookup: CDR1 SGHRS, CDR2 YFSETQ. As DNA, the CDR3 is TGCGCCAGCAGGACTGGAGATGGTTTCCTAGCCAAAAACATTCAGTACTTC. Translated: CASRTGDGFLAKNIQYF. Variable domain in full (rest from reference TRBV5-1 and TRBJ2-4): KAGVTQTPRYLIKTRGQQVTLSCSPISGHRSVSWYQQTPGQGLQFLFEYFSETQRNKGNFPGRFSGRQFSNSRSEMNVSTLELGDSALYLCASRTGDGFLAKNIQYFGAGTRLSVL.

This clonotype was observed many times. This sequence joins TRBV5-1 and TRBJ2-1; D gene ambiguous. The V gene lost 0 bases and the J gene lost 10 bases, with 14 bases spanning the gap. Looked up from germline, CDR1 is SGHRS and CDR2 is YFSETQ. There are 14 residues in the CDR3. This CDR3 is CASSLEAVEREQFF. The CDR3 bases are TGCGCCAGCAGCTTGGAGGCAGTGGAACGGGAGCAGTTCTTC.

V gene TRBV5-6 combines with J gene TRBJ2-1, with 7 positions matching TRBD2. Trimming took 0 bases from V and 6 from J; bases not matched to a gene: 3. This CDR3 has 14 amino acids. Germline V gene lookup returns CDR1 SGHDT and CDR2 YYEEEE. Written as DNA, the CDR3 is TGTGCCAGCAGCTTGGCCGTAGCGGGCAATGAGCAGTTCTTC. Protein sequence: CASSLAVAGNEQFF. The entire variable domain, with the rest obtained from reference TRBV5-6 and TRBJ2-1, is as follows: DAGVTQSPTHLIKTRGQQVTLRCSPKSGHDTVSWYQQALGQGPQFIFQYYEEEERQRGNFPDRFSGHQFPNYSSELNVNALLLGDSALYLCASSLAVAGNEQFFGPGTRLTVL.

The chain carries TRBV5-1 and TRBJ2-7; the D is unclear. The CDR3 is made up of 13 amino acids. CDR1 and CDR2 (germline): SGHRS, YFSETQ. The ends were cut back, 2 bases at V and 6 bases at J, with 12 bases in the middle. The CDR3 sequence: CASSFRPQAEQYF. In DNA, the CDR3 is TGCGCCAGCAGCTTCCGGCCCCAGGCCGAGCAGTACTTC.

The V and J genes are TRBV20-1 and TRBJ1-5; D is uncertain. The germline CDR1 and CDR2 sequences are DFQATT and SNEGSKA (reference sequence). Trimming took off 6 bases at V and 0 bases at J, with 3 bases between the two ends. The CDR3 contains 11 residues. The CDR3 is CSAGSNQPQHF. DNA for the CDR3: TGCAGTGCCGGTAGCAATCAGCCCCAGCATTTT.

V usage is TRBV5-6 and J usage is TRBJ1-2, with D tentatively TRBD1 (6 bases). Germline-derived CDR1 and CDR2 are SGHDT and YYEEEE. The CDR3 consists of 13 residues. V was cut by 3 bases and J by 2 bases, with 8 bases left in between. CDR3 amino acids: CASSWQGNYGYTF. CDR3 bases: TGTGCCAGCAGCTGGCAGGGGAACTATGGCTACACCTTC.

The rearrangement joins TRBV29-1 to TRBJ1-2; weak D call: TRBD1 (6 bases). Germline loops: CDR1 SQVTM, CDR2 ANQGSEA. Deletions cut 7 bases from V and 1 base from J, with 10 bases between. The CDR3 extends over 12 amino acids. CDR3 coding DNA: TGCAGCGCCAGGGGAATTAACTATGGCTACACCTTC. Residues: CSARGINYGYTF.

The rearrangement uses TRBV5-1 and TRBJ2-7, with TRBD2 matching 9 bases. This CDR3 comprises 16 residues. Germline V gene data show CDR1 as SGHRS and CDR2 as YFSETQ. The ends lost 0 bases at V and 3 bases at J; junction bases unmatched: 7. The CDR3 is CASSLAVSGSNYEQYF. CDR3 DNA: TGCGCCAGCAGCTTGGCTGTTAGCGGGAGCAACTACGAGCAGTACTTC.

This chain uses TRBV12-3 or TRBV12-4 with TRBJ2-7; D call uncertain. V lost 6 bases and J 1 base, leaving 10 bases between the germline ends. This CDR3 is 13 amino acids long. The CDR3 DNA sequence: TGTGCCAGCAGGCCGGACCGGTCCTACGAGCAGTACTTC. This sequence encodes CASRPDRSYEQYF.

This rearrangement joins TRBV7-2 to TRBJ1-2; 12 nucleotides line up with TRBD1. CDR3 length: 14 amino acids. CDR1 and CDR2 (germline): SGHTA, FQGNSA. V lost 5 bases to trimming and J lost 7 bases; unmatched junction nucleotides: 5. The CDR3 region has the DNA TGTGCCAGCAGCCGGGGACAGGGGGCAGGTGGCTACACCTTC. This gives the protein CASSRGQGAGGYTF.